The clone carrying this T cell receptor beta chain was seen repeatedly, ten times or more. Its specificity is unknown. The unsorted libraries originated from 2 million PBMCs kept at -80 C. Synthesis of cDNA was accomplished via 5'RACE employing 10-nucleotide random UMIs. TCRdb ran MiXCR on the 5' RACE reads and lists one entry per CDR3 protein. The table lists around 25,000 distinct CDR3 sequences, 2.5% of them singletons. The record originates from a study of neurological immune-mediated disorders. Whole-study context: Relapsing-remitting patients made up about 90% of the roughly 35 multiple sclerosis patients, and secondary progressive patients made up 3. General study results and limits: While HTLV-1-associated myelopathy showed the greatest TCR clonal expansion, multiple sclerosis showed the least, falling below healthy controls.

Germline V CDR1 and CDR2: SQVTM, ANQGSEA. V shed 3 bases, J shed 3 bases, and the junction held 3 bases outside the gene matches. The CDR3 is made up of 13 amino acids. What was sequenced was PBMCs. This sequence joins TRBV29-1 and TRBJ2-5; 8 bases are a match to TRBD2. The source is a woman aged 45-60 years with multiple sclerosis. CDR3 region: CSVESGLEETQYF. In nucleotides, the CDR3 is TGCAGCGTTGAGTCGGGACTAGAAGAGACCCAGTACTTC.